This entry is about one T cell receptor beta chain. It was CD45RO-negative cells, positively selected for CCR7, that made up naive CD8 cells, with terminally differentiated effector memory CD45RA+ cells excluded. The length of the CDR3 is 14 residues. Germline-derived CDR1 and CDR2 are SGHDT and YYEEEE. Trimming at V came to 2 bases and at J to 8 bases, leaving 6 bases not matched to a gene. In replicate PCRs of sorted subsets, approximately 210 ng DNA, some 28,000 T cell genomes, was used. The protocol was immunoSEQ multiplex PCR, while the TCRdb copy is restricted to in-frame clones and leaves out a portion. The sample has more than 2 million clones, about 95% seen once. This sample stems from a study of shared clonotypes between healthy human individuals.

The chain has TRBV5-6 and TRBJ2-1, with TRBD2 matching over 8 bases. The sequenced material came from naive CD8+ T cells sorted from blood. This TCR derives from a man between 18 and 29 years old in good health. The CDR3 here is CASSFSGGRDEQFF. The DNA of the CDR3 is TGTGCCAGCAGCTTCTCGGGAGGGCGGGATGAGCAGTTCTTC. Drawing the rest from reference TRBV5-6 and TRBJ2-1, the complete variable domain is DAGVTQSPTHLIKTRGQQVTLRCSPKSGHDTVSWYQQALGQGPQFIFQYYEEEERQRGNFPDRFSGHQFPNYSSELNVNALLLGDSALYLCASSFSGGRDEQFFGPGTRLTVL.